A single sample is the source of the 5 T cell receptor beta chains below, sequenced in a study of post-analysis software for immune sequencing data. Every TCR beta cDNA library bore unique molecular identifiers. TCRdb passed the PCR reads through MiXCR, listing each CDR3 protein once. The sample holds 650,000 to 850,000 distinct CDR3 sequences, approximately 53% seen once. Antigens of these TCRs are unknown. General study points: The study found TRBV5-6, TRBV5-1 and TRBV20-1 among five or six TRBV segments more frequent in patients than controls.

The sequencing input was blood. The receptors derive from a girl aged 5 to 17 with multiple sclerosis.

This sequence joins TRBV7-9 and TRBJ2-1; 7 bases line up with TRBD2. The trim removed 3 bases at V and 6 bases at J, leaving 5 bases unmatched. Looked up from germline, CDR1 is SEHNR and CDR2 is FQNEAQ (reference sequence). This CDR3 spans 14 amino acids. This CDR3 is CASSLRGRANEQFF. Written as DNA, the CDR3 is TGTGCCAGCAGCTTGAGAGGGAGGGCCAATGAGCAGTTCTTC.

V is TRBV6-5 and J is TRBJ2-2, with 12 bases fitting TRBD1. The V gene's germline CDR1 is MNHEY and CDR2 SVGAGI. The CDR3 covers 16 residues. J gave up 8 bases and V 2 bases, and 6 bases lay outside the gene matches. The CDR3 here is CASSYPGQGARGELFF. DNA of the CDR3: TGTGCCAGCAGTTACCCGGGACAGGGGGCGCGAGGGGAGCTGTTTTTT.

This clonotype was seen a few times. The chain carries TRBV20-1 and TRBJ2-4; tentatively, D is TRBD2 (7 bases). The CDR3 consists of 15 residues. The germline CDR1 and CDR2 sequences are DFQATT and SNEGSKA (reference sequence). The V gene lost 6 bases and the J gene lost 13 bases, with 28 bases spanning the gap. The CDR3 region is CSALLNYREGWEQYF. Written as DNA, the CDR3 is TGCAGTGCCCTACTGAACTACAGGGAGGGGTGGGAGCAGTACTTC.

This clonotype was counted a few times. The chain recombines TRBV4-1 with TRBJ1-2; no reliable D call. Germline-derived CDR1 and CDR2 are MGHRA and YSYEKL. The CDR3 has 15 amino acids. The V end was cut by 4 bases, the J end by 4 bases, with 16 bases between. This CDR3 reads CASSPEALESYGYTF. In DNA, the CDR3 is TGCGCCAGCAGCCCAGAAGCGTTGGAAAGCTATGGCTACACCTTC.

This sequence joins TRBV29-1 and TRBJ2-1; no firm D call. Per the germline V gene, CDR1 is SQVTM and CDR2 is ANQGSEA. Trimming pared 3 bases from V and 4 bases from J, leaving 7 bases between. The CDR3 has 12 amino acids. The CDR3 region is CSVDARYNEQFF. CDR3 in DNA: TGCAGCGTTGATGCCAGGTACAATGAGCAGTTCTTC.